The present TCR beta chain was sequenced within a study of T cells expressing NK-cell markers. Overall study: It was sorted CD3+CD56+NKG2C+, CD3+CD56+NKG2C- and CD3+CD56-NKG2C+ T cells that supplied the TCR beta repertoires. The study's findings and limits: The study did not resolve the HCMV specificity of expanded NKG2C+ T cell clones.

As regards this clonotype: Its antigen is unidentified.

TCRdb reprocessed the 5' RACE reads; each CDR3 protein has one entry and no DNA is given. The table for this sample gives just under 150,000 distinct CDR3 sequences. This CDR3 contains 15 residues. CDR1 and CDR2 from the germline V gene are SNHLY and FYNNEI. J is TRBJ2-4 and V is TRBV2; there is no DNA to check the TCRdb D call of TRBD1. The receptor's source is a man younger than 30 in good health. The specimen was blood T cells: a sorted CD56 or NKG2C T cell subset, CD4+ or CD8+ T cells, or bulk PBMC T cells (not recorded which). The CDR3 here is CASSDGQGTQNIQYF.